This T cell receptor beta chain came from a study of blood T cell repertoires in COVID-19. The protocol was immunoSEQ multiplex PCR, while the TCRdb copy is restricted to in-frame clones and leaves out a portion. The sample has 350,000 to 400,000 clones, nearly 90% seen once; the top ten hold 1.7%. The length of the CDR3 is 14 residues. Trimming took 1 base from V and 3 from J, leaving 8 bases between them. Germline V gives CDR1 SGDLS, CDR2 YYNGEE. The source material was PBMCs or T cells enriched from blood (not recorded which). This receptor was taken from a woman in her 30s who had recovered from COVID-19. This chain joins TRBV9 and TRBJ1-3; D possibly corresponds to TRBD1 (6 bases). CDR3 loop: CASSVTDSGNTIYF. Here the CDR3 DNA reads TGTGCCAGCAGCGTAACGGACAGTGGAAACACCATATATTTT.